The T cell receptor beta chain under discussion was sequenced for a study of cytomegalovirus exposure and HLA in healthy donors. As to this clone: Its cognate antigen is unknown.

The donors were members of the validation cohort, which comprised around 110 subjects and was separate from the first cohort of 666 subjects. Germline CDR1 is SGDLS and CDR2 is YYNGEE. V gave up 0 bases and J gave up 8 bases; unmatched junction bases: 20. The CDR3 extends over 20 amino acids. The data were produced by immunoSEQ multiplex PCR, yet TCRdb's version contains in-frame clones alone and is incomplete. The profile covers tens of thousands of clones, with 94% appearing a single time and 2.5% to 4% taken by the ten largest. Study-wide findings and caveats: The authors listed about 170 TCR beta chains as cytomegalovirus-associated. According to a subsequent analysis, TCR clusters from the first cohort were inclined to appear together in the 120 validation repertoires.

The TCR originated in a woman between 18 and 29 years old in good health and CMV-seropositive. The chain employs TRBV9 and TRBJ2-1; TRBD2 agrees at 10 bases. The sample taken for sequencing was PBMCs. The CDR3 region is CASSVGMASGSWPLSDEQFF. The CDR3 nucleotides are TGTGCCAGCAGCGTAGGCATGGCTAGCGGGAGCTGGCCGCTTAGCGATGAGCAGTTCTTC.